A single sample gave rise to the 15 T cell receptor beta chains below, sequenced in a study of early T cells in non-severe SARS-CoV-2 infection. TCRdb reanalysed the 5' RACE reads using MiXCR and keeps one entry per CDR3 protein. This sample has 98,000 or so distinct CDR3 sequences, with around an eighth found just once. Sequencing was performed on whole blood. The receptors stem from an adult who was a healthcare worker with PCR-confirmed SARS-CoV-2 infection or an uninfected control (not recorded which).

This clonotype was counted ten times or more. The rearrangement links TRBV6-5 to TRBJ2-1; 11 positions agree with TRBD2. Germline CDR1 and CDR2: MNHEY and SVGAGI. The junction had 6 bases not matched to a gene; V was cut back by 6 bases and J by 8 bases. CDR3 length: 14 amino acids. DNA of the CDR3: TGTGCCAGCAGAGGTAGCGGGAGGGCCTATGAGCAGTTCTTC. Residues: CASRGSGRAYEQFF.

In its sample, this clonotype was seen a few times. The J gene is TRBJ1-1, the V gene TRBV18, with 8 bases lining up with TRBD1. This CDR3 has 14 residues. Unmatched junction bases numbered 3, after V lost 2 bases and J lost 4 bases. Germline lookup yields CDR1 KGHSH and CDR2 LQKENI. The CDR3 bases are TGTGCCAGCTCACCAAGACAGGGGAGCACTGAAGCTTTCTTT. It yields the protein CASSPRQGSTEAFF.

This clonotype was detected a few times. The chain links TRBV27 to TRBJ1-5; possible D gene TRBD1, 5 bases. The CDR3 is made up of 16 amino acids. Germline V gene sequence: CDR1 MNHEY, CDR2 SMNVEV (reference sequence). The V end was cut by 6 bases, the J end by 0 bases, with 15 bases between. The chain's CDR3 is CASSPRTPYSNQPQHF. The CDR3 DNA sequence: TGTGCCAGCAGCCCCCGGACACCCTATAGCAATCAGCCCCAGCATTTT.

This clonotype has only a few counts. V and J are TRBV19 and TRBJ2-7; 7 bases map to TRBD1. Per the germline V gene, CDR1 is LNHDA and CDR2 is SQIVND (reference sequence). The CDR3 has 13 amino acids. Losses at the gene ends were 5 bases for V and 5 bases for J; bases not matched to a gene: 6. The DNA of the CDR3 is TGTGCCAGTAGTCCCGAGACAGGGAACGAGCAGTACTTC. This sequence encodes CASSPETGNEQYF.

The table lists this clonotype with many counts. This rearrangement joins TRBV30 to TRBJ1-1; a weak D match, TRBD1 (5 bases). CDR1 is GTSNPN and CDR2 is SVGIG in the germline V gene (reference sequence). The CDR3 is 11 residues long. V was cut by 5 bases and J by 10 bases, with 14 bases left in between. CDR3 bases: TGTGCCTGGGGAAGGGGTGTCGGAGCTTTCTTT. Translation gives CAWGRGVGAFF.

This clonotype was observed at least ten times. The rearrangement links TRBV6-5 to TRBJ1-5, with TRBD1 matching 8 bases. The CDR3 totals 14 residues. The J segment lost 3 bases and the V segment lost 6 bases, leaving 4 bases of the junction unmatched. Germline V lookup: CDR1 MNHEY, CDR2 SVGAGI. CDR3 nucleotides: TGTGCCAGCAGCGACAGGGGTCCCAATCAGCCCCAGCATTTT. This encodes CASSDRGPNQPQHF.

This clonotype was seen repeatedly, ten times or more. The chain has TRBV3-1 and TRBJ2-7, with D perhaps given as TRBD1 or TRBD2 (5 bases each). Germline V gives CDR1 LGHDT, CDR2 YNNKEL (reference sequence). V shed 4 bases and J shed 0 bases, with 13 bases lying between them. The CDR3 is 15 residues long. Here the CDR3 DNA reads TGTGCCAGCAGCCCCTGGGGGTTGAGCTCCTACGAGCAGTACTTC. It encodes CASSPWGLSSYEQYF.

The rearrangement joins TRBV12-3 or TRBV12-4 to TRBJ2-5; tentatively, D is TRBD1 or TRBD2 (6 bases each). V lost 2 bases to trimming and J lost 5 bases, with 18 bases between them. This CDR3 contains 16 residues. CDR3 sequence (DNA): TGTGCCAGCAGTTTAAACCTCCTGAGGGGGGACGAGACCCAGTACTTC. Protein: CASSLNLLRGDETQYF.

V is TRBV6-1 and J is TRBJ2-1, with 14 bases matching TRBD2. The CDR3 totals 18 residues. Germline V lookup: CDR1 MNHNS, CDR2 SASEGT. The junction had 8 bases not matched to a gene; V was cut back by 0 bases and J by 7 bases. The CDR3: CASSEAVRLAGGRNEQFF. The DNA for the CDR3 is TGTGCCAGCAGTGAAGCGGTGAGACTAGCGGGGGGGAGGAATGAGCAGTTCTTC.

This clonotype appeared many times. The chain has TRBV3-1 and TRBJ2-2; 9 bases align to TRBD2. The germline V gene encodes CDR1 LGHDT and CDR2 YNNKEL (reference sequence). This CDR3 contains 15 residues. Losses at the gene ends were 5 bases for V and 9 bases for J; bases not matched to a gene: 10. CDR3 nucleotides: TGTGCCAGCAGCTGGACTAGCGTACACCCCCGGGAGCTGTTTTTT. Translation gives CASSWTSVHPRELFF.

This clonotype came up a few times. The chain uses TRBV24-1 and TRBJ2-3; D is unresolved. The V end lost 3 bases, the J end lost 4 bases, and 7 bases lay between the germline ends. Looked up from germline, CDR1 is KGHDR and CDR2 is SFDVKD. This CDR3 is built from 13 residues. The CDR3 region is CATSDPNADTQYF. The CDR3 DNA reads TGTGCCACCAGTGATCCGAATGCAGATACGCAGTATTTT.

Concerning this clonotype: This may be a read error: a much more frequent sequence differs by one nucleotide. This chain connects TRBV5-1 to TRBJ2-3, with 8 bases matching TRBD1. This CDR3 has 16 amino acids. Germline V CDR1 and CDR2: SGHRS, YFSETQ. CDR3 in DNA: TGCGCCAGCAGCTTGGAGGCGACAGGGGACACAGATATGCAGTATTTT. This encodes CASSLEATGDTDMQYF.

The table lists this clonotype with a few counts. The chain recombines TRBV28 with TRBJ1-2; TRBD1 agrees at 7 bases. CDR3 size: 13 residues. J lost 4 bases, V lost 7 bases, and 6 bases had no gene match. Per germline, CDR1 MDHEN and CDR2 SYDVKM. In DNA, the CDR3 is TGTGCCAGCACCTCCGGGACAGCCTATGGCTACACCTTC. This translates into CASTSGTAYGYTF.

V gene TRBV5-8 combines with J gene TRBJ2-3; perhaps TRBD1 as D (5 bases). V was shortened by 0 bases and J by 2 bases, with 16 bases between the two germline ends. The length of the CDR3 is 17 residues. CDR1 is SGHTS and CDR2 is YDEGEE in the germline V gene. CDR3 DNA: TGTGCCAGCAGCTTGGGGACAACCGGAGCGCACACAGATACGCAGTATTTT. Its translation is CASSLGTTGAHTDTQYF. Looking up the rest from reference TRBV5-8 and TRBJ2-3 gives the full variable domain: EAGVTQSPTHLIKTRGQQATLRCSPISGHTSVYWYQQALGLGLQFLLWYDEGEERNRGNFPPRFSGRQFPNYSSELNVNALELEDSALYLCASSLGTTGAHTDTQYFGPGTRLTVL.

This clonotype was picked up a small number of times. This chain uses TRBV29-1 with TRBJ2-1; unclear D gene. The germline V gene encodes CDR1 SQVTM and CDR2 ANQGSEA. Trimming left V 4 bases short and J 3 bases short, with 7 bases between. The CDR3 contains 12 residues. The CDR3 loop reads CSVGRLYNEQFF. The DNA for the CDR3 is TGCAGCGTTGGCCGCCTCTACAATGAGCAGTTCTTC.